Listed below are T cell receptor beta chains from one sample, sequenced in a study of cytotoxic CD8 clonotypes in ibrutinib-treated CLL. Clones were read by immunoSEQ multiplex PCR, and TCRdb kept only the in-frame ones, dropping some. The sample includes hundreds of thousands of clones, under 80% seen only once; the top ten take about 16%. The starting material was PBMCs, obtained after 24 months of ibrutinib treatment. Receptor source: a human donor with chronic lymphocytic leukemia. Both conserved end residues are part of each CDR3. A D gene is named only where the DNA matches it firmly. Clone size is stated in some rows and not others, as once, few, many or a class when expanded.

D: NA; size: few; J: TRBJ2-3; V: TRBV6-4; length: 16; CDR3: CASSDLAGQSTDTQYF; DNA: TGTGCCAGCAGTGACTTGGCGGGCCAATCCACAGATACGCAGTATTTT
D: NA; size: NA; J: TRBJ1-5; V: TRBV27; length: 13; CDR3: CASRPGPNQPQHF; DNA: TGTGCCAGCAGACCGGGCCCCAATCAGCCCCAGCATTTT
D: NA; size: NA; J: TRBJ2-5; V: TRBV6-5; length: 15; CDR3: CANIRLRVFQETQYF; DNA: TGTGCCAACATCCGCCTCAGGGTTTTTCAAGAGACCCAGTACTTC
D: NA; size: NA; J: TRBJ1-5; V: TRBV9; length: 13; CDR3: CASSTGGWEPQHF; DNA: TGTGCCAGCAGCACCGGTGGCTGGGAGCCCCAGCATTTT
D: NA; size: NA; J: TRBJ2-5; V: TRBV6-5; length: 14; CDR3: CASSGGQSRETQYF; DNA: TGTGCCAGCAGCGGGGGACAGTCTCGGGAGACCCAGTACTTC
D: TRBD2; size: NA; J: TRBJ2-2; V: TRBV6-6; length: 15; CDR3: CASRSGTSMTGELFF; DNA: TGTGCCAGCAGATCAGGGACTAGTATGACCGGGGAGCTGTTTTTT
D: TRBD1; size: NA; J: TRBJ1-5; V: TRBV19; length: 13; CDR3: CAISDRANQPQHF; DNA: TGTGCCATATCGGACAGGGCCAATCAGCCCCAGCATTTT
D: NA; size: few; J: TRBJ1-5; V: TRBV5-1; length: 14; CDR3: CASSLGFDNQPQHF; DNA: TGCGCCAGCAGCTTGGGTTTCGACAATCAGCCCCAGCATTTT
D: NA; size: NA; J: TRBJ2-7; V: TRBV4-1; length: 14; CDR3: CASSPADFSYEQYF; DNA: TGCGCCAGCAGCCCCGCGGATTTCTCCTACGAGCAGTACTTC
D: TRBD1; size: NA; J: TRBJ2-5; V: TRBV6-5; length: 15; CDR3: CASSPSAGQGETQYF; DNA: TGTGCCAGCAGTCCGTCAGCAGGACAGGGGGAGACCCAGTACTTC
D: NA; size: NA; J: TRBJ2-7; V: TRBV28; length: 13; CDR3: CASSSGAPIEQYF; DNA: TGTGCCAGCAGTTCAGGGGCCCCCATCGAGCAGTACTTC
D: TRBD2; size: NA; J: TRBJ2-3; V: TRBV7-3; length: 16; CDR3: CASSLGLAGVTDTQYF; DNA: TGTGCCAGCAGCCTGGGACTAGCGGGAGTCACAGATACGCAGTATTTT
D: NA; size: few; J: TRBJ2-5; V: TRBV5-1; length: 13; CDR3: CASTYRQQETQYF; DNA: TGCGCCAGCACTTATAGACAGCAAGAGACCCAGTACTTC
D: NA; size: NA; J: TRBJ1-1; V: TRBV19; length: 14; CDR3: CASSIGSAYTEAFF; DNA: TGTGCCAGTAGTATAGGTAGTGCGTACACTGAAGCTTTCTTT
D: NA; size: NA; J: TRBJ2-7; V: TRBV28; length: 13; CDR3: CASLRQYSYEQYF; DNA: TGTGCCAGCTTAAGGCAATACTCCTACGAGCAGTACTTC
D: NA; size: NA; J: TRBJ2-2; V: TRBV9; length: 14; CDR3: CASSVVSGVEELFF; DNA: TGTGCCAGCAGCGTAGTTTCGGGGGTGGAGGAGCTGTTTTTT
D: NA; size: NA; J: TRBJ2-7; V: TRBV9; length: 12; CDR3: CASSTLTYEQYF; DNA: TGTGCCAGCAGCACACTTACCTACGAGCAGTACTTC
D: NA; size: NA; J: TRBJ2-2; V: TRBV28; length: 12; CDR3: CATTGNTGELFF; DNA: TGTGCCACCACAGGGAACACCGGGGAGCTGTTTTTT